This is a list of T cell receptor beta chains from one sample in a study of shared clonotypes between healthy human individuals. The repertoire was sequenced with immunoSEQ multiplex PCR; TCRdb's copy has only in-frame clones and lacks some. The sample lists about 2.1 million clones, just under 95% occurring once. The sequenced sample was naive CD8+ T cells from PBMCs. Every receptor here comes from a young man in good health. Some clones in this sample may be carry-over from other donors' samples. The CDR3 runs from the conserved cysteine through the conserved F or W. Fields, in order: D gene, V gene, J gene, clone size, CDR3 protein, CDR3 DNA. D genes are given only for firm matches. Only part of the rows carry a size: once, few, many, or a class if the clone is expanded.

d_call: .
v_call: TRBV5-1
j_call: TRBJ2-1
clone_size: .
cdr3_aa: CASLNQGNEQFF
cdr3_nt: TGCGCCAGCCTTAATCAGGGGAATGAGCAGTTCTTC

d_call: .
v_call: TRBV29-1
j_call: TRBJ2-2
clone_size: once
cdr3_aa: CSARVETGELFF
cdr3_nt: TGCAGCGCCAGAGTAGAGACCGGGGAGCTGTTTTTT

d_call: TRBD1
v_call: TRBV14
j_call: TRBJ2-7
clone_size: .
cdr3_aa: CASSQLQGSYEQYF
cdr3_nt: TGTGCCAGCAGCCAACTACAGGGGTCCTACGAGCAGTACTTC

d_call: .
v_call: TRBV14
j_call: TRBJ2-3
clone_size: .
cdr3_aa: CASSIKLTDTQYF
cdr3_nt: TGTGCCAGCAGCATCAAACTGACAGATACGCAGTATTTT

d_call: TRBD2
v_call: TRBV14
j_call: TRBJ2-5
clone_size: once
cdr3_aa: CASSPKGGSVRETQYF
cdr3_nt: TGTGCCAGCAGCCCTAAGGGCGGGAGTGTCCGAGAGACCCAGTACTTC

d_call: .
v_call: TRBV7-6
j_call: TRBJ2-7
clone_size: .
cdr3_aa: CASSLARGYEQYF
cdr3_nt: TGTGCCAGCAGCTTAGCGCGGGGTTACGAGCAGTACTTC

d_call: .
v_call: TRBV27
j_call: TRBJ1-2
clone_size: .
cdr3_aa: CASSPRGYYGYTF
cdr3_nt: TGTGCCAGCAGTCCACGGGGGTACTATGGCTACACCTTC

d_call: .
v_call: TRBV9
j_call: TRBJ2-1
clone_size: .
cdr3_aa: CASSVGLAPANEQFF
cdr3_nt: TGTGCCAGCAGCGTAGGTTTAGCGCCTGCCAATGAGCAGTTCTTC

d_call: .
v_call: TRBV9
j_call: TRBJ2-5
clone_size: .
cdr3_aa: CASSAEGSALETQYF
cdr3_nt: TGTGCCAGCAGCGCGGAGGGGTCAGCTTTAGAGACCCAGTACTTC

d_call: .
v_call: TRBV21-1
j_call: TRBJ1-2
clone_size: .
cdr3_aa: CASNTGYTF
cdr3_nt: TGTGCCAGCAACACTGGCTACACCTTC

d_call: TRBD2
v_call: TRBV7-6
j_call: TRBJ2-7
clone_size: .
cdr3_aa: CASSLGPGLDYEQYF
cdr3_nt: TGTGCCAGCAGCCTGGGACCGGGACTAGACTACGAGCAGTACTTC

d_call: .
v_call: TRBV5-8
j_call: TRBJ1-2
clone_size: .
cdr3_aa: CASSLEAYGYTF
cdr3_nt: TGTGCCAGCAGCTTGGAAGCCTATGGCTACACCTTC

d_call: TRBD2
v_call: TRBV27
j_call: TRBJ2-2
clone_size: .
cdr3_aa: CASSLRIWREGPPGELFF
cdr3_nt: TGTGCCAGCAGTTTAAGGATCTGGCGGGAGGGCCCTCCCGGGGAGCTGTTTTTT

d_call: TRBD1
v_call: TRBV11-2
j_call: TRBJ1-3
clone_size: .
cdr3_aa: CASSLGTVYRSGNTIYF
cdr3_nt: TGTGCCAGCAGCCTCGGGACAGTATACCGCTCTGGAAACACCATATATTTT

d_call: .
v_call: TRBV7-9
j_call: TRBJ2-7
clone_size: .
cdr3_aa: CASSTWDGSSYEQYF
cdr3_nt: TGTGCCAGCAGCACTTGGGACGGGAGCTCCTACGAGCAGTACTTC

d_call: .
v_call: TRBV27
j_call: TRBJ2-1
clone_size: .
cdr3_aa: CASSLTPSSYNEQFF
cdr3_nt: TGTGCCAGCAGTTTAACACCAAGCTCCTACAATGAGCAGTTCTTC

d_call: .
v_call: TRBV28
j_call: TRBJ1-4
clone_size: .
cdr3_aa: CASSLGDATNEKLFF
cdr3_nt: TGTGCCAGCAGTTTGGGGGACGCAACTAATGAAAAACTGTTTTTT

d_call: .
v_call: TRBV28
j_call: TRBJ1-1
clone_size: .
cdr3_aa: CASSGGFYGTEAFF
cdr3_nt: TGTGCCAGCAGTGGCGGGTTTTACGGCACTGAAGCTTTCTTT

d_call: .
v_call: TRBV27
j_call: TRBJ2-7
clone_size: .
cdr3_aa: CASSFGRGPYEQYF
cdr3_nt: TGTGCCAGCAGTTTTGGACGGGGCCCCTACGAGCAGTACTTC

d_call: .
v_call: TRBV4-1
j_call: TRBJ1-4
clone_size: .
cdr3_aa: CASSQDWSLRAEKLFF
cdr3_nt: TGCGCCAGCAGCCAAGATTGGTCTCTACGGGCTGAAAAACTGTTTTTT

d_call: TRBD1
v_call: TRBV10-3
j_call: TRBJ1-1
clone_size: .
cdr3_aa: CATGTGGAEAFF
cdr3_nt: TGTGCCACCGGGACAGGGGGAGCTGAAGCTTTCTTT

d_call: .
v_call: TRBV6-1
j_call: TRBJ2-7
clone_size: once
cdr3_aa: CASSGATGNWFYEQYF
cdr3_nt: TGTGCCAGCAGTGGCGCTACAGGGAATTGGTTCTACGAGCAGTACTTC

d_call: TRBD1
v_call: TRBV7-6
j_call: TRBJ2-5
clone_size: .
cdr3_aa: CASGLDRGMETQYF
cdr3_nt: TGTGCCAGCGGTTTAGACAGGGGAATGGAGACCCAGTACTTC

d_call: .
v_call: TRBV5-4
j_call: TRBJ1-3
clone_size: .
cdr3_aa: CASSPGDTIYF
cdr3_nt: TGTGCCAGCAGCCCCGGGGACACCATATATTTT

d_call: .
v_call: TRBV6-1
j_call: TRBJ1-5
clone_size: .
cdr3_aa: CASSVVQGLGQPQHF
cdr3_nt: TGTGCCAGCAGTGTCGTTCAGGGTTTGGGTCAGCCCCAGCATTTT

d_call: .
v_call: TRBV5-4
j_call: TRBJ2-1
clone_size: .
cdr3_aa: CASSAGEVEQFF
cdr3_nt: TGTGCCAGCAGCGCAGGAGAGGTTGAGCAGTTCTTC

d_call: TRBD2
v_call: TRBV5-4
j_call: TRBJ2-7
clone_size: .
cdr3_aa: CASSLDSTSGHEQYF
cdr3_nt: TGTGCCAGCAGCTTGGACTCAACTAGCGGCCACGAGCAGTACTTC

d_call: .
v_call: TRBV19
j_call: TRBJ1-1
clone_size: .
cdr3_aa: CASTRRDNTEAFF
cdr3_nt: TGTGCCAGTACTCGCAGGGATAACACTGAAGCTTTCTTT

d_call: TRBD1
v_call: TRBV5-4
j_call: TRBJ2-7
clone_size: .
cdr3_aa: CASSLIIGQGYEQYF
cdr3_nt: TGTGCCAGCAGCTTGATAATCGGACAGGGCTACGAGCAGTACTTC

d_call: .
v_call: TRBV4-1
j_call: TRBJ1-2
clone_size: .
cdr3_aa: CASSQPDGTRDYTF
cdr3_nt: TGCGCCAGCAGCCAACCAGACGGCACAAGGGACTACACCTTC

d_call: TRBD1
v_call: TRBV10-3
j_call: TRBJ2-6
clone_size: .
cdr3_aa: CAIRESDRGTGQGANVLTF
cdr3_nt: TGTGCCATCAGGGAATCGGACAGGGGGACTGGGCAAGGGGCCAACGTCCTGACTTTC

d_call: TRBD1
v_call: TRBV29-1
j_call: TRBJ2-5
clone_size: .
cdr3_aa: CSVEDWTGEETQYF
cdr3_nt: TGCAGCGTTGAAGATTGGACAGGGGAGGAGACCCAGTACTTC

d_call: TRBD2
v_call: TRBV4-1
j_call: TRBJ2-1
clone_size: .
cdr3_aa: CASSLSGSGSDEQFF
cdr3_nt: TGCGCCAGCAGCCTGAGCGGGAGCGGGAGCGATGAGCAGTTCTTC

d_call: .
v_call: TRBV19
j_call: TRBJ2-2
clone_size: .
cdr3_aa: CASSRRQGRTGELFF
cdr3_nt: TGTGCCAGTAGTAGGCGTCAGGGCCGCACCGGGGAGCTGTTTTTT

d_call: .
v_call: TRBV11-2
j_call: TRBJ2-3
clone_size: .
cdr3_aa: CASSFTPGPTDTQYF
cdr3_nt: TGTGCCAGCAGCTTCACCCCCGGACCCACAGATACGCAGTATTTT

d_call: .
v_call: TRBV19
j_call: TRBJ2-7
clone_size: .
cdr3_aa: CASSIVGGSYEQYF
cdr3_nt: TGTGCCAGTAGTATAGTTGGCGGATCCTACGAGCAGTACTTC

d_call: TRBD2
v_call: TRBV5-1
j_call: TRBJ2-1
clone_size: .
cdr3_aa: CASSLAELAGPHYNEQFF
cdr3_nt: TGCGCCAGCAGCTTGGCCGAACTAGCGGGACCCCATTACAATGAGCAGTTCTTC

d_call: .
v_call: TRBV29-1
j_call: TRBJ2-7
clone_size: .
cdr3_aa: CSVKQGGSYEQYF
cdr3_nt: TGCAGCGTTAAACAGGGTGGAAGCTACGAGCAGTACTTC

d_call: TRBD1
v_call: TRBV19
j_call: TRBJ2-5
clone_size: .
cdr3_aa: CASSFGQGAQETQYF
cdr3_nt: TGTGCCAGTAGCTTCGGACAGGGGGCTCAAGAGACCCAGTACTTC

d_call: .
v_call: TRBV7-8
j_call: TRBJ2-3
clone_size: .
cdr3_aa: CASSLEIQGRVADTQYF
cdr3_nt: TGTGCCAGCAGCTTAGAAATTCAGGGGCGGGTGGCAGATACGCAGTATTTT

d_call: .
v_call: TRBV23-1
j_call: TRBJ2-7
clone_size: .
cdr3_aa: CASTPDRDTAKAEQYF
cdr3_nt: TGCGCCAGCACTCCTGACCGCGACACTGCAAAGGCCGAGCAGTACTTC

d_call: .
v_call: TRBV19
j_call: TRBJ1-1
clone_size: once
cdr3_aa: CASRSQEGRGAFF
cdr3_nt: TGTGCCAGTAGATCCCAAGAGGGTCGGGGAGCTTTCTTT

d_call: .
v_call: TRBV27
j_call: TRBJ2-7
clone_size: .
cdr3_aa: CASSTDVRATYEQYF
cdr3_nt: TGTGCCAGCAGCACTGACGTTAGGGCCACCTACGAGCAGTACTTC

d_call: .
v_call: TRBV27
j_call: TRBJ2-1
clone_size: .
cdr3_aa: CASMGTIEGPEQFF
cdr3_nt: TGTGCCAGCATGGGTACGATCGAGGGGCCTGAGCAGTTCTTC

d_call: .
v_call: TRBV19
j_call: TRBJ1-1
clone_size: .
cdr3_aa: CASSIDGTEAFF
cdr3_nt: TGTGCCAGTAGTATAGACGGGACGGAAGCTTTCTTT

d_call: TRBD1
v_call: TRBV4-1
j_call: TRBJ1-1
clone_size: .
cdr3_aa: CASSQEPRTGPNTEAFF
cdr3_nt: TGCGCCAGCAGCCAAGAACCCCGGACAGGGCCCAACACTGAAGCTTTCTTT

d_call: .
v_call: TRBV11-2
j_call: TRBJ2-7
clone_size: .
cdr3_aa: CASSPGLESGYEQYF
cdr3_nt: TGTGCCAGCAGCCCAGGCTTAGAAAGTGGTTACGAGCAGTACTTC

d_call: TRBD1
v_call: TRBV7-9
j_call: TRBJ2-3
clone_size: .
cdr3_aa: CASRDRNTDTQYF
cdr3_nt: TGTGCCAGCCGGGACAGGAACACAGATACGCAGTATTTT

d_call: .
v_call: TRBV19
j_call: TRBJ2-2
clone_size: few
cdr3_aa: CASTLLGGGELFF
cdr3_nt: TGTGCCAGTACCTTACTAGGCGGTGGGGAGCTGTTTTTT

d_call: .
v_call: TRBV28
j_call: TRBJ1-1
clone_size: .
cdr3_aa: CATDRGELNTEAFF
cdr3_nt: TGTGCCACCGACCGTGGGGAGTTGAACACTGAAGCTTTCTTT

d_call: TRBD2
v_call: TRBV13
j_call: TRBJ2-3
clone_size: once
cdr3_aa: CVTSGVSSTDTQYF
cdr3_nt: TGTGTAACTAGCGGAGTCTCTAGCACAGATACGCAGTATTTT

d_call: TRBD1
v_call: TRBV27
j_call: TRBJ1-2
clone_size: .
cdr3_aa: CASSLIGGSGGYTF
cdr3_nt: TGTGCCAGCAGTTTAATAGGGGGCTCGGGGGGCTACACCTTC